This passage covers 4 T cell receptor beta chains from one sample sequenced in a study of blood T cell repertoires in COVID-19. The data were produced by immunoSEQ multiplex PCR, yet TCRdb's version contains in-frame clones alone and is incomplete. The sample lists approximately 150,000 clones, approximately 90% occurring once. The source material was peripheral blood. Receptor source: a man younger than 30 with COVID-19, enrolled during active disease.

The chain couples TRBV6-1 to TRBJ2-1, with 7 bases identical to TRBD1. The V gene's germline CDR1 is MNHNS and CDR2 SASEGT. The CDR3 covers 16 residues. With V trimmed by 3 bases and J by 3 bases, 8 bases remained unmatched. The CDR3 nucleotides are TGTGCCAGCAGTGAGTACGGGACAGCCTTCTACAATGAGCAGTTCTTC. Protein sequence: CASSEYGTAFYNEQFF.

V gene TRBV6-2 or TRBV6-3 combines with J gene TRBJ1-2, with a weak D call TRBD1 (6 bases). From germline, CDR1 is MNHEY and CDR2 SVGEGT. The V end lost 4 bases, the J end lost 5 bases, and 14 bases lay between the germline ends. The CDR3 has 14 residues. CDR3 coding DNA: TGTGCCAGCAGTTGGGCAGGGGCGATGTATGGCTACACCTTC. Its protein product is CASSWAGAMYGYTF.

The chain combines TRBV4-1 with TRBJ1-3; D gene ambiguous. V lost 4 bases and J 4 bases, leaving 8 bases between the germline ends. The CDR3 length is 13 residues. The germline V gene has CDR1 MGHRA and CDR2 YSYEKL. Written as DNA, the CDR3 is TGCGCCAGCAGCCCCCCAGCGGGAAACACCATATATTTT. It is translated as CASSPPAGNTIYF.

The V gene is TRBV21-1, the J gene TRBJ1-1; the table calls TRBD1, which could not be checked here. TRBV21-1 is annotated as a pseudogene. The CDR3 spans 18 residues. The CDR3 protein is CASSTPGPKGAQNTEAFF. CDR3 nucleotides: TGTGCCAGCAGCACCCCCGGCCCAAAGGGGGCACAGAACACTGAAGCTTTCTTT.